This TCR beta chain was identified during a study of beta chain features in type 1 diabetes. This CDR3 region has 14 residues. With V trimmed by 5 bases and J by 3 bases, 6 bases remained unmatched. The V gene's germline CDR1 is SGHTA and CDR2 FQGNSA. Since all of the isolated RNA was reverse transcribed, expressed TCRB transcripts were what got sequenced. TCRdb keeps only in-frame clones here, not all; method: immunoSEQ multiplex PCR. The table shows 150,000 or so clones, with about a tenth occurring only once. In this sample, this clone turned up a few times. Sequencing was carried out using central memory CD4+ T cells from blood. The rearrangement links TRBV7-2 to TRBJ1-2, with 7 bases that match TRBD1. The TCR originated in a man aged 18 to 29 in good health. The CDR3 loop is CASSPDRDHYGYTF. The DNA of the CDR3 is TGTGCCAGCAGCCCCGACAGGGACCACTATGGCTACACCTTC.